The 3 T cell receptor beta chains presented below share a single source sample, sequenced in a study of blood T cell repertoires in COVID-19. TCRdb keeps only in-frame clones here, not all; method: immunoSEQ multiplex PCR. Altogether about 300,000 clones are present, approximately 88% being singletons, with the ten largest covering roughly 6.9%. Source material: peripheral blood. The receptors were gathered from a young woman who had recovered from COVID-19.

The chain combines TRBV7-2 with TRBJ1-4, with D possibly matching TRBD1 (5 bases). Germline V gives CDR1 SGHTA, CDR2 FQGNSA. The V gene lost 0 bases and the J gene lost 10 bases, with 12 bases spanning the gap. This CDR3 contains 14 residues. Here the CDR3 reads CASSLAGGAGKLFF. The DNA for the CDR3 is TGTGCCAGCAGCTTAGCAGGAGGGGCCGGAAAACTGTTTTTT.

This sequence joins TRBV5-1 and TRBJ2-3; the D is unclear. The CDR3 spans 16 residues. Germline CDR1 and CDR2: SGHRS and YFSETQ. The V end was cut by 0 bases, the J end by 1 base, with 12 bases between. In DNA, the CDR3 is TGCGCCAGCAGCTTGGCCAGGTCAGGCCGCACAGATACGCAGTATTTT. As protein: CASSLARSGRTDTQYF.

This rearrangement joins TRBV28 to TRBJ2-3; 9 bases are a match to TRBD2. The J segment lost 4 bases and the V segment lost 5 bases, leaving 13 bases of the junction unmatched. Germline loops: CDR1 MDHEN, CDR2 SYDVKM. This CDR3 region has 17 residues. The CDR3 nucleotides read TGTGCCAGCAGTAAAATGGGGCGGGGGGGCCTTCCAGATACGCAGTATTTT. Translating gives CASSKMGRGGLPDTQYF. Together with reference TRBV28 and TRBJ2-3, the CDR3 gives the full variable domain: DVKVTQSSRYLVKRTGEKVFLECVQDMDHENMFWYRQDPGLGLRLIYFSYDVKMKEKGDIPEGYSVSREKKERFSLILESASTNQTSMYLCASSKMGRGGLPDTQYFGPGTRLTVL.